The sequence of this TCR beta chain was determined in a study of blood T cell repertoires in COVID-19. Some clones are missing from TCRdb's copy, which holds only in-frame ones; the method was immunoSEQ multiplex PCR. The sample holds 150,000 to 200,000 clones, about 91% seen once. Donors in Cohort 3 who had recovered were those with two negative PCRs, healthcare professional clearance, or resolution of their symptoms. The specimen was PBMCs or T cells enriched from blood (not recorded which). This clonotype was obtained from a woman under 30 who had recovered from COVID-19.

The CDR3 spells CASSGAGGTGNTIYF. The CDR3 DNA is TGTGCCAGCAGCGGGGCGGGGGGGACTGGAAACACCATATATTTT. The J gene is TRBJ1-3, the V gene TRBV25-1; D possibly corresponds to TRBD1 (5 bases). Germline CDR1 is MGHDK and CDR2 is SYGVNS. Trimming cost V 6 bases and J 2 bases, with 14 bases left between them. This CDR3 spans 15 amino acids. The full variable domain, rest sourced from reference TRBV25-1 and TRBJ1-3, is EADIYQTPRYLVIGTGKKITLECSQTMGHDKMYWYQQDPGMELHLIHYSYGVNSTEKGDLSSESTVSRIRTEHFPLTLESARPSHTSQYLCASSGAGGTGNTIYFGEGSWLTVV.